Presented here are 5 T cell receptor beta chains from one specimen sequenced in a study of cytomegalovirus exposure and HLA in healthy donors (dated by TCRdb to 2017 to 2019). The protocol used for the library was the immunoSEQ multiplex PCR assay. A mixture of 60 forward primers for TCR Vbeta segments and 13 reverse primers for TCR Jbeta segments was used in the multiplex PCR. The clones in this table, taken by TCRdb from immuneACCESS, are in-frame only. Not every clone is retained; where verified, under half of the shortfall comes from an unresolved V gene, and the cause of the rest is unknown. The sample table holds over 70,000 clones, of which around two thirds were seen once. The ten top clones hold more than 8% of the sample. Sequences were obtained from PBMCs. The receptors here all came from a woman in her fifties or sixties in good health and CMV-seropositive.

The chain has TRBV6-1 and TRBJ1-2; TRBD1 is a possible D gene (6 bases). This CDR3 region has 14 residues. The germline V gene encodes CDR1 MNHNS and CDR2 SASEGT. V was cut by 1 base and J by 11 bases, with 17 bases left in between. CDR3 nucleotides: TGTGCCAGCAGTGAAGTCTGGAACAGGGTAAGGTACACCTTC. This encodes CASSEVWNRVRYTF.

This chain uses TRBV7-2 with TRBJ1-1; no clear D. V was pared by 0 bases and J by 2 bases, with 7 bases between. CDR3 length: 14 amino acids. Germline CDR1 reads SGHTA; CDR2 reads FQGNSA. The CDR3 sequence is CASSLAGPNTEAFF. CDR3 DNA sequence: TGTGCCAGCAGCTTAGCTGGGCCAAACACTGAAGCTTTCTTT.

A few counts support this clone. This chain uses TRBV7-2 with TRBJ2-1, with TRBD2 identical over 10 bases. V lost 2 bases to trimming and J lost 7 bases; unmatched junction nucleotides: 2. From germline, CDR1 is SGHTA and CDR2 FQGNSA. The CDR3 has 14 amino acids. CDR3 loop: CASSLSGRANEQFF. For the CDR3, the DNA is TGTGCCAGCAGCTTAAGCGGGAGGGCAAATGAGCAGTTCTTC.

This clone was observed a handful of times. This sequence joins TRBV7-9 and TRBJ1-5; 9 nucleotides line up with TRBD1. Trimming removed 7 bases from V and 6 bases from J; junction bases left unmatched: 13. This CDR3 is built from 16 residues. In germline, CDR1 is SEHNR, CDR2 FQNEAQ (reference sequence). This chain's CDR3 is CASTQSEDRGSQPQHF. In DNA, the CDR3 is TGTGCCAGCACCCAATCCGAGGACAGGGGCAGTCAGCCCCAGCATTTT. Combining the CDR3 with reference TRBV7-9 and TRBJ1-5 gives the whole variable domain DTGVSQNPRHKITKRGQNVTFRCDPISEHNRLYWYRQTLGQGPEFLTYFQNEAQLEKSRLLSDRFSAERPKGSFSTLEIQRTEQGDSAMYLCASTQSEDRGSQPQHFGDGTRLSIL.

This clone was detected ten times or more. The CDR3 DNA reads TGCGCCAGCAGTGAGTTTTGGGAGACCATGAACACTGAAGCTTTCTTT. Translated, it gives CASSEFWETMNTEAFF. V gene TRBV10-2 combines with J gene TRBJ1-1; no firm D call. There are 16 residues in the CDR3. Germline lookup yields CDR1 WSHSY and CDR2 SAAADI. Trimming removed 1 base from V and 0 bases from J, with 12 bases in between.